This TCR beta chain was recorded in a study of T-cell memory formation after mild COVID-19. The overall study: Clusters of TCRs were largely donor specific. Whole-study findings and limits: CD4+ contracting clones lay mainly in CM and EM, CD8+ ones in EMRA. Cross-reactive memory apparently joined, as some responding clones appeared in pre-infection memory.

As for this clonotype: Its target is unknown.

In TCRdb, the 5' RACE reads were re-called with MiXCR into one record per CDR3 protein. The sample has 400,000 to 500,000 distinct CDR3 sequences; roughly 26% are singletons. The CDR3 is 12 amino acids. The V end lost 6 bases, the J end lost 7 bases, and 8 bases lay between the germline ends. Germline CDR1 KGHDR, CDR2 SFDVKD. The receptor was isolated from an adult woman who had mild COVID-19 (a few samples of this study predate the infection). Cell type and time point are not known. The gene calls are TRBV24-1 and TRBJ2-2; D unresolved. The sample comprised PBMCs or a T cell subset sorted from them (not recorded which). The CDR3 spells CATSTLRGELFF. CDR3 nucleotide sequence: TGTGCCACCAGTACCCTCCGCGGGGAGCTGTTTTTT.